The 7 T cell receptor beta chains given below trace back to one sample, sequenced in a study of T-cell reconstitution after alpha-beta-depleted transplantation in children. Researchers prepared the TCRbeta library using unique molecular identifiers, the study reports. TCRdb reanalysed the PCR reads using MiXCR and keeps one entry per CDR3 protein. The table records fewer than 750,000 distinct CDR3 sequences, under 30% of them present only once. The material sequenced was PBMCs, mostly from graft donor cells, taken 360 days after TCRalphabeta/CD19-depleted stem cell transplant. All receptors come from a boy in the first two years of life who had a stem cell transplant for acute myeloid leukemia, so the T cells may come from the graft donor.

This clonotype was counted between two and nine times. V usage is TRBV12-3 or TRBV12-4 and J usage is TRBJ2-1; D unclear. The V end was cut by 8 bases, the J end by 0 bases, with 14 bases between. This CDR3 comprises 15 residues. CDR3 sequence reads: CASQPSYPSYNEQFF. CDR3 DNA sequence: TGTGCCAGCCAGCCGTCGTACCCCTCCTACAATGAGCAGTTCTTC.

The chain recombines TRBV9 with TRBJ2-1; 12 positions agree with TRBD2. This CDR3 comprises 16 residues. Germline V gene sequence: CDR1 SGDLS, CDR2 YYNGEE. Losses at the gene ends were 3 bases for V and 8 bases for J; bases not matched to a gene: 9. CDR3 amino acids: CASSGPSGGVFDEQFF. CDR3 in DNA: TGTGCCAGCAGCGGCCCTAGCGGGGGGGTTTTCGATGAGCAGTTCTTC.

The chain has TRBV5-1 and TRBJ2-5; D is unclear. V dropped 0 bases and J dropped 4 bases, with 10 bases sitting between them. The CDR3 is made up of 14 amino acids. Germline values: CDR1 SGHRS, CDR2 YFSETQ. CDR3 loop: CASSLAREAETQYF. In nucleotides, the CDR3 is TGCGCCAGCAGCTTGGCCCGAGAGGCAGAGACCCAGTACTTC.

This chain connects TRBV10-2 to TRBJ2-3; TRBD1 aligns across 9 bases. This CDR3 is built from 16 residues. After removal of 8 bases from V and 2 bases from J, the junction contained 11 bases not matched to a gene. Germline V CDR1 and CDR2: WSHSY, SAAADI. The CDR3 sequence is CASGTGIYSLTDTQYF. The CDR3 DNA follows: TGCGCCAGCGGGACAGGGATTTACTCCCTCACAGATACGCAGTATTTT.

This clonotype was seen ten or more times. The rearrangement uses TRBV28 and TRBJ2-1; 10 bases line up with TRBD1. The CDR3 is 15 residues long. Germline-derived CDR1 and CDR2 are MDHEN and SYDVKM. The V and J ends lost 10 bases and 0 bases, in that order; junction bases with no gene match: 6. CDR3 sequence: CATSGTGVSYNEQFF. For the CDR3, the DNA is TGTGCCACCTCCGGGACAGGGGTCTCCTACAATGAGCAGTTCTTC.

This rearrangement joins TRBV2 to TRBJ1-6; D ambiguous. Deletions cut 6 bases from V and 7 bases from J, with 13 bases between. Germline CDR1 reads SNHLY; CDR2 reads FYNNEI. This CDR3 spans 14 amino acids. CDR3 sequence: CASSPRSPNSPLHF. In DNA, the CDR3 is TGTGCCAGCAGCCCCCGGTCCCCGAATTCACCCCTCCACTTT.

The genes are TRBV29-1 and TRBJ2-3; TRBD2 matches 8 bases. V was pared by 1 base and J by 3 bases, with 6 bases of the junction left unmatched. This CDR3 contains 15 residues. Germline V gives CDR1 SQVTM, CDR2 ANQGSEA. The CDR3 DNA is TGCAGCGTTGAAGGTCGGAGCGGGGGTACAGATACGCAGTATTTT. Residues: CSVEGRSGGTDTQYF.